This T cell receptor (beta chain) was recorded in a study of OX40 agonist ivuxolimab in advanced cancers. This clone appeared a single time. Its antigen remains unknown. Regarding the study as a whole: Compared with others, partial responders at 0.1-3.0 mg/kg displayed clonal expansion among the lowest. Expanded peripheral T-cell antigen specificity went undetermined.

Measured with immunoSEQ multiplex PCR; TCRdb has only the in-frame clones, and not every one. Found here are tens of thousands of clones, more than 85% of them singletons; the top ten hold roughly a fifth. The CDR3 has 14 amino acids. Here the sequenced sample was CD4+ or CD8+ T cells sorted from blood, taken in a trial of the OX40 agonist ivuxolimab. This clonotype was sampled from an adult with an advanced solid tumor such as melanoma, head and neck, liver or kidney cancer. V is TRBV12-2 and J is TRBJ2-3; the table assigns TRBD2, which was not confirmed against the DNA. TRBV12-2 is given as a pseudogene. The CDR3 DNA reads as TGTGCAAGTCGCACGGGGATTAGCACAGATACGCAGTATTTT. It translates to CASRTGISTDTQYF.